This T cell receptor (beta chain) was found in a study of blood T cell repertoires in COVID-19 (dated by TCRdb to between 2020 and 2021). With respect to the entire study: Collaborator samples came from the United States, Italy and Spain and covered acute and convalescent phases of COVID-19. The material from the prospective study consisted of cDNA or gDNA derived from T cells, B-cell-depleted T cells, or PBMCs. The dataset comprised deeply sampled blood TCRbeta repertoires from subjects exposed to, actively infected with, or recovered from COVID-19. The repertoires were released in a freely available public database intended as a resource for research on the immune response to SARS-CoV-2. The samples were drawn from two sources: the first 160 participants of the ongoing ImmuneRACE study, and some 1,300 subjects contributed by 6 global collaborators. The sample metadata nearly always contained a de-identified subject ID, COVID-19 status, age in years and sex. Where available, HLA class I and class II types were taken from metadata supplied by the sample provider and were not determined by assay-based typing. Broader findings and caveats from the paper: The amount of clinical and demographic metadata varied by source and participant and was provided uncurated.

Concerning this clone itself: Its antigen is not yet known. No much larger clone is present one base from it, and per-base qualities are unavailable.

As encoded in the germline V gene, CDR1 is SGHTA while CDR2 is FQGNSA. At the junction V is shortened by 1 base and J by 5 bases, with 11 bases in between. The CDR3 sequence holds 14 residues, the cysteine and phenylalanine included. Only the CDR3 DNA stays, 42 bases, in frame from base 1. Each collaborating institution followed its own protocols to collect whole blood in K2EDTA tubes. For TCRbeta analysis, collaborator samples were shipped as frozen whole blood, as isolated PBMCs, or as DNA extracted from either sample type. TCRbeta CDR3 regions were amplified from genomic DNA by means of the immunoSEQ Assay, a bias-controlled multiplex PCR. The study's processing was this. Nucleated cell counts per sample were estimated from amplification of reference gene primers within the assay. Sequence reads were collapsed and filtered to measure the absolute abundance of every unique TCRbeta CDR3 rearrangement. Productive Simpson clonality was computed per sample as the square root of Simpson's diversity index over productive rearrangements. The table comes from immuneACCESS by way of TCRdb, which keeps in-frame sequences with V and J called. Part of the clones is missing from these tables; in studies checked, under half for an unresolved V gene and the rest for unknown reasons. For V, J and clone size, that table is used; D and trimming come from the DNA. The sample contains roughly 280,000 clones, around 86% of them found a single time. The ten largest make up 3.5% to 4% of the sample.

The sample taken for sequencing was peripheral blood. The TCR sequence derives from a young man with active or convalescent COVID-19. This chain joins TRBV7-2 to TRBJ1-2, with the identity of the D gene unclear. The DNA sequence is given as TGTGCCAGCAGCTTAGTTGGTACAGATTATGGCTACACCTTC. This sequence encodes CASSLVGTDYGYTF.